The rows below give T cell receptor beta chains drawn from one sample of a study of T cells in localized non-small cell lung cancer. Profiling relied on immunoSEQ multiplex PCR, and the TCRdb table lists in-frame clones only, not all of them. The sample lists around 5,000 clones, 55% occurring once. The material sequenced was lymph node tissue, taken before any cancer treatment. The receptors here all came from a male donor aged 60 or older with stage I squamous cell lung carcinoma. Both conserved end residues are part of each CDR3. D genes are given only for firm matches. Part of the rows lack a size; the others show once, few, many or a class for expanded clones.

TRBJ2-2 | once | TRBV19 | . | CASIKLNTGELFF | TGTGCCAGTATTAAATTGAACACCGGGGAGCTGTTTTTT
TRBJ2-1 | few | TRBV2 | TRBD2 | CASLAGGGHGEQFF | TGTGCCAGTTTAGCGGGTGGAGGACACGGTGAGCAGTTCTTC
TRBJ2-3 | . | TRBV19 | TRBD2 | CVSSMYIAGGKYF | TGTGTCAGTAGTATGTACATAGCGGGAGGGAAGTATTTT
TRBJ1-1 | . | TRBV11-3 | . | CASSLDQIGTEAFF | TGTGCCAGCAGCTTGGATCAGATTGGCACTGAAGCTTTCTTT
TRBJ2-7 | . | TRBV19 | TRBD2 | CASSITGGLAGVYEQYF | TGTGCCAGTAGTATTACAGGGGGACTAGCGGGAGTCTACGAGCAGTACTTC
TRBJ2-7 | . | TRBV18 | . | CASSPVWGPSYEQYF | TGTGCCAGCTCACCGGTGTGGGGGCCCTCCTACGAGCAGTACTTC
TRBJ2-3 | . | TRBV11-3 | TRBD2 | CASSPGTSGRSTDTQYF | TGTGCCAGCAGCCCCGGGACTAGCGGGAGGAGCACAGATACGCAGTATTTT
TRBJ2-1 | . | TRBV29-1 | TRBD2 | CSASGGQYNEQFF | TGCAGCGCCTCGGGGGGTCAATACAATGAGCAGTTCTTC
TRBJ2-5 | once | TRBV29-1 | TRBD2 | CSVAPGGRQETQYF | TGCAGCGTAGCCCCGGGAGGGCGCCAAGAGACCCAGTACTTC
TRBJ2-7 | . | TRBV4-1 | TRBD2 | CASSQAGLAPYEQYF | TGCGCCAGCAGCCAAGCCGGACTAGCGCCCTACGAGCAGTACTTC
TRBJ1-5 | . | TRBV18 | . | CASSPKIGAGQPQHF | TGTGCCAGCTCACCAAAGATAGGGGCGGGTCAGCCCCAGCATTTT
TRBJ2-3 | . | TRBV1 | . | CASSQGILAAGAADTQYF | TGCGCCAGCAGCCAAGGGATACTGGCGGCGGGAGCGGCAGATACGCAGTATTTT
TRBJ2-5 | . | TRBV18 | TRBD2 | CASSPSSGKNQETQYF | TGTGCCAGCTCACCATCTAGCGGAAAAAATCAAGAGACCCAGTACTTC
TRBJ2-7 | . | TRBV19 | . | CASSSQTYEQYF | TGTGCCAGTAGTAGCCAGACCTACGAGCAGTACTTC
TRBJ2-1 | . | TRBV30 | TRBD2 | CAWELAGLYNEQFF | TGTGCCTGGGAACTAGCGGGACTATACAATGAGCAGTTCTTC
TRBJ2-3 | . | TRBV9 | . | CASSYGLANTDTQYF | TGTGCCAGCAGCTACGGGTTAGCTAACACAGATACGCAGTATTTT
TRBJ2-7 | medium-sized | TRBV11-3 | TRBD2 | CASSLVAGAVEQYF | TGTGCCAGCAGCTTAGTAGCGGGAGCAGTCGAGCAGTACTTC
TRBJ2-7 | . | TRBV19 | . | CASSLTDSYEQYF | TGTGCCAGTTCGCTGACAGACTCCTACGAGCAGTACTTC
TRBJ1-1 | . | TRBV30 | . | CAWSLVEGEAFF | TGTGCCTGGAGTCTGGTAGAGGGTGAAGCTTTCTTT
TRBJ2-7 | . | TRBV23-1 | . | CASSQSGLEGTYEQYF | TGCGCCAGCAGTCAATCAGGCCTAGAAGGCACCTACGAGCAGTACTTC
TRBJ2-1 | . | TRBV19 | TRBD1 | CASSLSGTGSEQFF | TGTGCCAGTAGTCTCTCCGGGACAGGGAGTGAGCAGTTCTTC
TRBJ2-1 | . | TRBV18 | . | CASSHTGAQSYNEQFF | TGTGCCAGCTCACATACTGGAGCCCAATCCTACAATGAGCAGTTCTTC
TRBJ2-3 | . | TRBV30 | . | CAWRLLSTDTQYF | TGTGCCTGGAGATTACTAAGCACAGATACGCAGTATTTT
TRBJ1-3 | . | TRBV18 | . | CASSPFDGYSGNTIYF | TGTGCCAGCTCACCGTTTGACGGATACTCTGGAAACACCATATATTTT
TRBJ1-1 | . | TRBV14 | . | CASSQGMNTEAFF | TGTGCCAGCAGCCAAGGGATGAACACTGAAGCTTTCTTT
TRBJ2-7 | few | TRBV6-8 | . | CASSYLDPSGEQYF | TGTGCCAGCAGTTACTTGGACCCCTCAGGCGAGCAGTACTTC
TRBJ2-7 | . | TRBV6-8 | . | CASSYSPGERYEQYF | TGTGCCAGCAGTTACTCGCCAGGGGAACGGTACGAGCAGTACTTC
TRBJ2-7 | few | TRBV6-8 | . | CASSSKGLQSYEQYF | TGTGCCAGCAGCTCGAAGGGCTTACAGTCCTACGAGCAGTACTTC
TRBJ1-2 | . | TRBV18 | . | CASSQGYNYGYTF | TGTGCCAGCTCTCAGGGGTATAACTATGGCTACACCTTC
TRBJ2-5 | . | TRBV23-1 | . | CASSIELGETQYF | TGCGCCAGCAGCATAGAGTTAGGGGAGACCCAGTACTTC
TRBJ2-1 | . | TRBV11-3 | TRBD2 | CASSSTSGSNDEQFF | TGTGCCAGCAGCTCGACTAGCGGGAGTAACGATGAGCAGTTCTTC
TRBJ2-7 | . | TRBV5-1 | TRBD1 | CASSLVGTGDEQYF | TGCGCCAGCAGCTTGGTCGGGACAGGGGACGAGCAGTACTTC
TRBJ2-7 | once | TRBV28 | . | CASSFLLARVGEQYF | TGTGCCAGCAGTTTCCTCCTGGCCAGGGTCGGGGAGCAGTACTTC
TRBJ2-1 | . | TRBV10-2 | TRBD1 | CASSGQGANEQFF | TGCGCCAGCAGTGGACAGGGGGCGAATGAGCAGTTCTTC
TRBJ1-2 | . | TRBV9 | . | CASSLGGDGYTF | TGTGCCAGCAGTTTGGGAGGGGACGGCTACACCTTC
TRBJ2-1 | . | TRBV25-1 | . | CASSGAGSRNEQFF | TGTGCCAGCAGTGGGGCAGGGAGCCGGAATGAGCAGTTCTTC
TRBJ2-1 | once | TRBV5-1 | . | CASSLAPASYNEQFF | TGCGCCAGCAGCTTGGCGCCAGCGTCCTACAATGAGCAGTTCTTC
TRBJ2-5 | . | TRBV29-1 | TRBD2 | CSVEGREVSEIQYF | TGCAGCGTTGAGGGTCGGGAGGTGTCAGAGATCCAGTACTTC
TRBJ1-4 | . | TRBV7-2 | TRBD1 | CASAGQDYEKLFF | TGTGCCAGCGCGGGACAGGATTATGAAAAACTGTTTTTT
TRBJ2-6 | few | TRBV9 | . | CASSVASSGANVLTF | TGTGCCAGCAGCGTAGCATCCTCTGGGGCCAACGTCCTGACTTTC
TRBJ2-7 | . | TRBV19 | TRBD1 | CASSSDRGYEQYF | TGTGCCAGTAGTTCGGACAGGGGTTACGAGCAGTACTTC
TRBJ2-7 | . | TRBV18 | TRBD1 | CASSPGQGSEQYF | TGTGCCAGCTCACCGGGACAGGGTTCCGAGCAGTACTTC
TRBJ1-3 | . | TRBV29-1 | . | CSVSRADFGNTIYF | TGCAGCGTCTCTAGGGCAGACTTTGGAAACACCATATATTTT
TRBJ2-5 | . | TRBV4-1 | . | CATGTPQETQYF | TGCGCCACCGGGACTCCTCAAGAGACCCAGTACTTC
TRBJ2-1 | . | TRBV18 | . | CASSLRDSSYNEQFF | TGTGCCAGCTCACTACGGGACTCCTCCTACAATGAGCAGTTCTTC
TRBJ2-1 | few | TRBV6-8 | TRBD2 | CASSGLAGVGEQFF | TGTGCCAGCAGTGGACTAGCAGGGGTCGGTGAGCAGTTCTTC